Shown below are 13 T cell receptor beta chains from a single sample sequenced in a study of T cells in Graves' hyperthyroidism and ophthalmopathy (dated by TCRdb to the late 2010s). Library preparation was by multiplex PCR. Sequencer: Illumina HiSeq 2000. The TCR beta CDR3 regions were amplified from RNA transcripts. The TCR CDR3 was subjected to a first round of RT-PCR using the HTBI primer set and the Qiagen OneStep RT-PCR kit. The raw public reads went through TCRdb reprocessing: fastp at Q25, MiXCR clone calling, in-frame beta chains kept. Each CDR3 protein gets just one entry, which takes the most common genes and DNA from the rows behind it. The sample table shows approximately 610,000 distinct CDR3 sequences, and 16% are seen once. In total, the top ten clones hold around 18% of the sample. Sequenced input: blood. These receptors came from a woman aged 18-29 years with Graves' hyperthyroidism.

The chain recombines TRBV20-1 with TRBJ2-7; 7 bases fit TRBD2. The CDR3 length is 15 residues. Germline assignment: CDR1 DFQATT and CDR2 SNEGSKA (reference sequence). Losses at the gene ends were 8 bases for V and 5 bases for J; bases not matched to a gene: 18. CDR3 in amino acids: CSIDQRDRHIHEQYF. The DNA of the CDR3 is TGCAGTATCGACCAGCGGGATAGGCATATCCACGAGCAGTACTTC.

The CDR3 loop is CASSPALTSTDTQYF. In DNA form, the CDR3 reads TGTGCCAGCAGCCCCGCCCTTACATCCACAGATACGCAGTATTTT. The gene calls are TRBV5-8 and TRBJ2-3; D not certain. Trimming pared 4 bases from V and 2 bases from J, leaving 14 bases between. CDR3 length: 15 amino acids. Germline V gene data show CDR1 as SGHTS and CDR2 as YDEGEE. The variable domain in full, with the rest retrieved from reference TRBV5-8 and TRBJ2-3, is EAGVTQSPTHLIKTRGQQATLRCSPISGHTSVYWYQQALGLGLQFLLWYDEGEERNRGNFPPRFSGRQFPNYSSELNVNALELEDSALYLCASSPALTSTDTQYFGPGTRLTVL.

Many counts were recorded for this clonotype. This sequence joins TRBV20-1 and TRBJ2-3; tentatively, D is TRBD1 (6 bases). Trimming took off 5 bases at V and 0 bases at J, with 9 bases between the two ends. The germline V gene has CDR1 DFQATT and CDR2 SNEGSKA (reference sequence). The CDR3 consists of 13 residues. CDR3 DNA: TGCAGTGCTGGGACACACAGCACAGATACGCAGTATTTT. This translates into CSAGTHSTDTQYF.

This clonotype was counted many times. The J gene is TRBJ2-1, the V gene TRBV20-1; D gene uncertain. Trimming removed 3 bases at V and 4 bases at J, with 10 bases between. This CDR3 has 13 amino acids. Germline V CDR1 and CDR2: DFQATT, SNEGSKA (reference sequence). The CDR3 is CSASPPGYNEQFF. The CDR3 DNA is TGCAGTGCTAGCCCCCCAGGATACAATGAGCAGTTCTTC.

V gene TRBV7-3 combines with J gene TRBJ2-7, with D perhaps TRBD1 or TRBD2 (5 bases each). The CDR3 is 15 residues long. V was pared by 5 bases and J by 2 bases, with 16 bases between. The V gene's germline CDR1 is SGHTA and CDR2 FQGTGA. The CDR3 reads CASSHKFRDPYEQYF. The DNA of the CDR3 is TGTGCCAGCAGCCACAAATTCAGGGACCCCTACGAGCAGTACTTC. The full variable domain, completed using reference TRBV7-3 and TRBJ2-7, is GAGVSQTPSNKVTEKGKYVELRCDPISGHTALYWYRQSLGQGPEFLIYFQGTGAADDSGLPNDRFFAVRPEGSVSTLKIQRTERGDSAVYLCASSHKFRDPYEQYFGPGTRLTVT.

The chain joins TRBV7-2 to TRBJ2-5; 8 bases line up with TRBD2. Germline V gene data show CDR1 as SGHTA and CDR2 as FQGNSA. The V and J ends lost 5 bases and 4 bases, in that order; junction bases with no gene match: 12. This CDR3 spans 16 amino acids. The CDR3 sequence: CASSPLNGGAGETQYF. In DNA form, the CDR3 reads TGTGCCAGCAGCCCATTAAACGGGGGGGCCGGAGAGACCCAGTACTTC.

The table lists this clonotype with many counts. The rearrangement links TRBV9 to TRBJ2-3; 10 positions agree with TRBD1. V gave up 3 bases and J gave up 4 bases; unmatched junction bases: 2. The CDR3 totals 14 residues. CDR1 SGDLS and CDR2 YYNGEE come from the germline V gene. Here the CDR3 DNA reads TGTGCCAGCAGCGCGACAGGGGGCGCAGATACGCAGTATTTT. Its protein is CASSATGGADTQYF.

This clonotype was counted only a few times. The genes are TRBV7-3 and TRBJ1-1; maybe TRBD1 (5 bases). This CDR3 has 14 residues. The ends were cut back, 2 bases at V and 5 bases at J, with 12 bases in the middle. CDR1 and CDR2 (germline): SGHTA, FQGTGA. CDR3 protein: CASSLSGGRTEAFF. The CDR3 bases are TGTGCCAGCAGCTTATCCGGGGGGAGGACTGAAGCTTTCTTT.

The table lists this clonotype with many counts. This rearrangement joins TRBV6-1 to TRBJ2-2; 9 positions match TRBD1. The CDR3 is 15 amino acids. V shed 6 bases, J shed 7 bases, and the junction held 9 bases outside the gene matches. Germline CDR1 is MNHNS and CDR2 is SASEGT. CDR3 residues: CASRHGQGIGGELFF. The CDR3 DNA follows: TGTGCCAGCAGACACGGACAGGGGATTGGCGGGGAGCTGTTTTTT.

This clonotype has at least ten counts. The chain couples TRBV11-2 to TRBJ2-1; a weak D match, TRBD2 (6 bases). The CDR3 is made up of 16 amino acids. V gave up 6 bases and J gave up 5 bases, with 20 bases separating them. Looked up from germline, CDR1 is SGHAT and CDR2 is FQNNGV. DNA for the CDR3: TGTGCCAGCAGGCCAGACTGGGGGGTTATCAACAATGAGCAGTTCTTC. Protein sequence: CASRPDWGVINNEQFF.

This clonotype was seen more than once but under ten times. The chain has TRBV7-2 and TRBJ2-5, with D uncertain. This CDR3 contains 12 residues. The V gene lost 4 bases and the J gene lost 3 bases, with 6 bases spanning the gap. Looked up from germline, CDR1 is SGHTA and CDR2 is FQGNSA. CDR3 residues: CASSSTKETQYF. The DNA for the CDR3 is TGTGCCAGCAGCTCCACAAAAGAGACCCAGTACTTC.

The chain couples TRBV2 to TRBJ2-1; D unclear. Germline V CDR1 and CDR2: SNHLY, FYNNEI. Trimming took off 6 bases at V and 5 bases at J, with 20 bases between the two ends. CDR3 length equals 16 residues. The CDR3 region is CASRKPLSFSHNEQFF. In DNA, the CDR3 is TGTGCCAGCAGAAAGCCGCTCTCTTTTAGTCACAATGAGCAGTTCTTC.

This clonotype was found many times. The CDR3 spells CSAPERVGQGSNEQFF. CDR3 DNA sequence: TGCAGTGCCCCCGAAAGGGTGGGCCAAGGCTCCAATGAGCAGTTCTTC. The gene calls are TRBV20-1 and TRBJ2-1; D gene uncertain. Deletions cut 6 bases from V and 6 bases from J, with 24 bases between. Germline CDR1 is DFQATT and CDR2 is SNEGSKA (reference sequence). This CDR3 spans 16 amino acids.